The rows below give T cell receptor beta chains drawn from one sample of a study of Ad26.COV2.S vaccination and SARS-CoV-2 variants. TCRdb keeps only in-frame clones here, not all; method: immunoSEQ multiplex PCR. Among fewer than 400,000 clones listed, about 82% were seen once. Sequencing was performed on peripheral blood, taken in a trial of Ad26.COV2.S vaccine versus placebo. Source of these receptors: a person between 18 and 65 years old who received the Ad26.COV2.S COVID-19 vaccine or a placebo. CDR3s include the opening cysteine and the closing phenylalanine or tryptophan. The D gene is left open where the match is weak. The size entry is marked missing in some rows and otherwise reads once, few, many or a size class.

V gene,clone size,J gene,D gene,CDR3 protein,CDR3 DNA
TRBV7-6,-,TRBJ1-4,TRBD1,CASSLTGLGEKLFF,TGTGCCAGCAGCTTGACAGGGTTGGGTGAAAAACTGTTTTTT
TRBV11-2,once,TRBJ1-1,-,CASSSNRPTVNTEAFF,TGTGCCAGCAGCTCAAACAGGCCTACTGTGAACACTGAAGCTTTCTTT
TRBV6-5,-,TRBJ2-5,TRBD1,CASSTSGGQETQYF,TGTGCCAGCAGCACCTCAGGGGGCCAAGAGACCCAGTACTTC
TRBV6-5,-,TRBJ2-6,TRBD1,CASGLGQGYVLTF,TGTGCCAGCGGACTGGGACAGGGCTATGTCCTGACTTTC
TRBV9,-,TRBJ1-5,-,CASSVGLAGQPQHF,TGTGCCAGCAGCGTAGGTCTGGCAGGGCAGCCCCAGCATTTT
TRBV3-1/TRBV3-2,-,TRBJ1-5,-,CASSQGVGVQHF,TGTGCCAGCAGCCAAGGAGTCGGGGTCCAGCATTTT
TRBV7-2,-,TRBJ2-1,-,CASGGSSYNEQFF,TGTGCCAGCGGGGGGAGCTCCTACAATGAGCAGTTCTTC
TRBV6-5,-,TRBJ1-3,-,CASSSRGGSSGNTIYF,TGTGCCAGCAGTTCCCGGGGCGGGAGCTCTGGAAACACCATATATTTT
TRBV5-1,-,TRBJ1-2,TRBD1,CASSPAGATGPYGYTF,TGCGCCAGCAGCCCAGCGGGGGCGACAGGGCCCTATGGCTACACCTTC
TRBV15,-,TRBJ2-1,-,CATSRDFRGNEQFF,TGTGCCACCAGCAGAGATTTCAGGGGCAATGAGCAGTTCTTC
TRBV9,few,TRBJ2-3,TRBD1,CASSVATGTGGTDTQYF,TGTGCCAGCAGCGTAGCTACGGGGACAGGGGGCACAGATACGCAGTATTTT
TRBV10-2,-,TRBJ1-2,-,CASSGDMNYGYTF,TGCGCCAGCAGTGGGGACATGAACTATGGCTACACCTTC
TRBV6-5,-,TRBJ1-3,-,CASSYRVAGNTIYF,TGTGCCAGCAGTTACAGGGTCGCTGGAAACACCATATATTTT
TRBV27,once,TRBJ1-6,-,CASSFHEGSSYNSPLHF,TGTGCCAGCAGTTTTCATGAGGGGAGCTCCTATAATTCACCCCTCCACTTT
TRBV20-1,-,TRBJ1-6,TRBD1,CSASKVTGGDSPLHF,TGCAGTGCTAGTAAGGTAACAGGGGGTGATTCACCCCTCCACTTT
TRBV7-2,-,TRBJ1-5,TRBD1,CASSPQGQQPQHF,TGTGCCAGCAGCCCACAGGGGCAACAGCCCCAGCATTTT
TRBV7-9,-,TRBJ1-2,-,CASSFPGGSYGYTF,TGTGCCAGCAGCTTTCCCGGGGGCAGCTATGGCTACACCTTC
TRBV7-9,once,TRBJ2-1,TRBD1,CASRQQGAGDYNEQFF,TGTGCCAGCAGACAGCAGGGGGCTGGGGACTACAATGAGCAGTTCTTC
TRBV2,-,TRBJ1-6,-,CATQGHRNNSPLHF,TGTGCCACCCAGGGGCACAGGAATAATTCACCCCTCCACTTT
TRBV5-1,-,TRBJ1-2,TRBD1,CASSFGTGGYGYTF,TGCGCCAGCAGCTTCGGAACAGGGGGCTATGGCTACACCTTC
TRBV27,-,TRBJ1-1,TRBD1,CARHTGGAFF,TGTGCCAGGCACACAGGGGGAGCTTTCTTT
TRBV12-5,-,TRBJ1-2,-,CASGLGANYGYTF,TGTGCTAGTGGTTTGGGGGCTAACTATGGCTACACCTTC
TRBV19,-,TRBJ1-2,TRBD1,CASSPSQGDYGYTF,TGTGCCAGTAGTCCCTCACAGGGGGACTATGGCTACACCTTC
TRBV29-1,-,TRBJ1-1,TRBD1,CSAIRDRNTEAFF,TGCAGCGCCATAAGGGACAGGAACACTGAAGCTTTCTTT